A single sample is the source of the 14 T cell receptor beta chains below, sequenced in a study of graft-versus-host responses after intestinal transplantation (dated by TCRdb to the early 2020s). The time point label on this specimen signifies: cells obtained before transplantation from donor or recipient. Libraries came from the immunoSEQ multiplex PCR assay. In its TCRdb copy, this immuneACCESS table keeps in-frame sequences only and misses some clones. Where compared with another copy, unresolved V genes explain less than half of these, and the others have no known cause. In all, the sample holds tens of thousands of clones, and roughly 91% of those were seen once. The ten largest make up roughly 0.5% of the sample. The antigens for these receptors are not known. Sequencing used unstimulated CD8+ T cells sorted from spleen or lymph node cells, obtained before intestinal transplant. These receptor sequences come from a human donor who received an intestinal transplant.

CDR3 sequence (DNA): TGTGCCAGCAGTGAAGACACAGGCTACGAGCAGTACTTC. It is translated as CASSEDTGYEQYF. This sequence joins TRBV6-1 and TRBJ2-7; tentative D call: TRBD1 (5 bases). The V end was cut by 1 base, the J end by 3 bases, with 7 bases between. CDR3 length: 13 residues. Germline V gene data show CDR1 as MNHNS and CDR2 as SASEGT.

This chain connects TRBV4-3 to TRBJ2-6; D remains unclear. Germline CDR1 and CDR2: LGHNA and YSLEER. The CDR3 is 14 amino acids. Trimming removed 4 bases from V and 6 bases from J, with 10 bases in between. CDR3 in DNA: TGCGCCAGCAGCCCCCTAGTAGAGGCCAACGTCCTGACTTTC. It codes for CASSPLVEANVLTF.

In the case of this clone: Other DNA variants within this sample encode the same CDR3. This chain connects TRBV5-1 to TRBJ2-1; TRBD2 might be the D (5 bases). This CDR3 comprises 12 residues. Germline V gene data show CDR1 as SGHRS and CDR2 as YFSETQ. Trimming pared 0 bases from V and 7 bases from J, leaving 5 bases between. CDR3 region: CASSLAGNEQFF. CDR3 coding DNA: TGCGCCAGCAGCTTGGCGGGGAATGAGCAGTTCTTC.

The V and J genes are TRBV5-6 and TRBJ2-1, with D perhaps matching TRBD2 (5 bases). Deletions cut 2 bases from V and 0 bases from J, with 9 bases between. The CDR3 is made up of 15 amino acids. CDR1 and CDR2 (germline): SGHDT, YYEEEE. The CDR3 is CASSFKAGSYNEQFF. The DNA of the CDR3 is TGTGCCAGCAGCTTTAAGGCGGGCTCCTACAATGAGCAGTTCTTC.

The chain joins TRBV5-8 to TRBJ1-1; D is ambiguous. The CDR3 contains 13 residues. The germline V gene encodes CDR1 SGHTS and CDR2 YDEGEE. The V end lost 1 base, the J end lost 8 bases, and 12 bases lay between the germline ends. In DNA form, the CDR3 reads TGTGCCAGCAGCTTGACCGAATACTCCGAAGCTTTCTTT. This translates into CASSLTEYSEAFF.

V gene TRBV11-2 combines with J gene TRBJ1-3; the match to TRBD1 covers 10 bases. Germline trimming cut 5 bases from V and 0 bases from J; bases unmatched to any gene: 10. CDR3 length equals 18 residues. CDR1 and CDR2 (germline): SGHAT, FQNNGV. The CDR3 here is CASSRQGAATLSGNTIYF. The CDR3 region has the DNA TGTGCCAGCAGCAGACAGGGGGCCGCAACGCTCTCTGGAAACACCATATATTTT.

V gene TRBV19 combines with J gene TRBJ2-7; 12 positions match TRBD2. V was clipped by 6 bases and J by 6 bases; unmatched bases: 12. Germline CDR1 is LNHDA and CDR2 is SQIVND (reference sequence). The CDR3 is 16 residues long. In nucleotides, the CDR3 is TGTGCCAGTAGCTGGAGGCTAGCGGGAGGGCCGACCGAGCAGTACTTC. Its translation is CASSWRLAGGPTEQYF.

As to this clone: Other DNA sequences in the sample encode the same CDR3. In DNA form, the CDR3 reads TGCGCCAGCAGCCAAGATCGGCAGGGTTCCTACGAGCAGTACTTC. Its translation: CASSQDRQGSYEQYF. This chain links TRBV4-3 with TRBJ2-7; D is possibly TRBD1 (5 bases). The germline V and J ends were trimmed by 0 bases and 1 base, with 10 bases remaining between them. In germline, CDR1 is LGHNA, CDR2 YSLEER. The CDR3 runs to 15 residues.

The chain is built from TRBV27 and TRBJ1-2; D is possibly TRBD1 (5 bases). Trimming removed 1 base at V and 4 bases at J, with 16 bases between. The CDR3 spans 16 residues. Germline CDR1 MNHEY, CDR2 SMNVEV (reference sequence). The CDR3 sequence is CASSLFPPDRGYGYTF. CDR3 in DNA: TGTGCCAGCAGTTTATTTCCGCCCGACAGAGGCTATGGCTACACCTTC.

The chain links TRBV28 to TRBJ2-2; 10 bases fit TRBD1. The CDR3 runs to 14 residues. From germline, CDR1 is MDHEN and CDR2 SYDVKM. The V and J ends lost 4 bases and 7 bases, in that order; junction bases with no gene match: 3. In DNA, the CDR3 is TGTGCCAGCAGTTGGACAGGGGGGATCGGGGAGCTGTTTTTT. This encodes CASSWTGGIGELFF.

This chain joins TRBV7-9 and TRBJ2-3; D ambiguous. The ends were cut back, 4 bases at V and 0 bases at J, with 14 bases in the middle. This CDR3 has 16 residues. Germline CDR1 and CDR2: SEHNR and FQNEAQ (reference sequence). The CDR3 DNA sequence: TGTGCCAGCAGCTCCCTACAGAGAGCTAGCACAGATACGCAGTATTTT. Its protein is CASSSLQRASTDTQYF. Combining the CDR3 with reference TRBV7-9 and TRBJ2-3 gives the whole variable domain DTGVSQNPRHKITKRGQNVTFRCDPISEHNRLYWYRQTLGQGPEFLTYFQNEAQLEKSRLLSDRFSAERPKGSFSTLEIQRTEQGDSAMYLCASSSLQRASTDTQYFGPGTRLTVL.

The CDR3, as DNA: TGCGCCAGCAGTTTGTCCAGGGGATCTAACTATGGCTACACCTTC. As protein: CASSLSRGSNYGYTF. The V call is TRBV5-1, the J call TRBJ1-2; a possible D gene is TRBD1 (6 bases). V lost 5 bases to trimming and J lost 0 bases, with 14 bases between them. In germline, CDR1 is SGHRS, CDR2 YFSETQ. The CDR3 totals 15 residues.

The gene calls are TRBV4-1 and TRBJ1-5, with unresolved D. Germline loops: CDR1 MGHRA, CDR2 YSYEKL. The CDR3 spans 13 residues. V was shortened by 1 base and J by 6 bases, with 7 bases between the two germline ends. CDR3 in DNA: TGCGCCAGCAGCCAAGTCGTTAGTCAGCCCCAGCATTTT. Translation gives CASSQVVSQPQHF.

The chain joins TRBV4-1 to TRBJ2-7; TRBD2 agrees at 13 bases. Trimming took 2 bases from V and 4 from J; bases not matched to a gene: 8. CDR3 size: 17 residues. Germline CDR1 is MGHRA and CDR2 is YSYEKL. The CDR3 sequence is CASSQSSGGLAGYEQYF. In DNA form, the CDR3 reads TGCGCCAGCAGCCAATCCTCGGGGGGACTAGCGGGATACGAGCAGTACTTC.